One TCR beta chain is described in this entry. Its antigen is unknown. Produced via immunoSEQ multiplex PCR; TCRdb's table is partial and in-frame only. The sample records more than 45,000 clones, around four fifths being singletons. The CDR3 totals 15 residues. Looked up from germline, CDR1 is MNHEY and CDR2 is SVGAGI. V was cut by 6 bases and J by 0 bases, with 12 bases left in between. This entry comes from a study of cytotoxic CD8 clonotypes in ibrutinib-treated CLL. Turning to the study itself: The cohort had over ten relapsed/refractory and over 14 treatment-naive patients, around 18 IGHV unmutated. Findings of the study overall: Sampling times differed between sustained-remission and progressing patients. Ibrutinib response saw clonality rise, and progression saw it return toward baseline. Against age-matched healthy donors, baseline clonality ran higher and tracked circulating CD8+ T-cell counts.

The source is a human donor with chronic lymphocytic leukemia. The chain is built from TRBV6-5 and TRBJ1-3; D possibly corresponds to TRBD1 (5 bases). The sample was PBMCs, taken after 24 months of ibrutinib treatment. The CDR3 DNA reads as TGTGCCAGCAGCTCCGGGACCCACTCTGGAAACACCATATATTTT. Its translation is CASSSGTHSGNTIYF.